This T cell receptor beta chain was recorded in a study of T cell responses to AZD1222 COVID-19 vaccine. Study outcomes and limitations: At baseline, just a handful of AZD1222 recipients tested seropositive. White British ancestry dominated among donors, who included more females, and clonal diversity was possibly underestimated.

This CDR3 is built from 18 residues. Trimming removed 2 bases at V and 5 bases at J, with 25 bases between. Germline V lookup: CDR1 SGHVS, CDR2 FNYEAQ. Here immunoSEQ multiplex PCR was the method, and the copy in TCRdb shows in-frame clones only, minus some. This sample has 180,000 or so clones, with 94% found just once. The count of this clone is one. Its antigen is not identified. The specimen was peripheral blood, collected on day 0 of AZD1222 vaccination. The chain employs TRBV7-6 and TRBJ2-7; D may be TRBD2 (6 bases). The TCR was taken from an adult in good health. The CDR3 reads CASSLKPRAGTRWDEQYF. As DNA, the CDR3 is TGTGCCAGCAGCTTAAAGCCTCGGGCGGGGACCCGGTGGGACGAGCAGTACTTC.